One and the same sample provided the 32 T cell receptor beta chains below, sequenced in a study of cytomegalovirus exposure and HLA in healthy donors. PCR employed 60 Vbeta and 13 Jbeta primers. The data were produced by immunoSEQ multiplex PCR, yet TCRdb's version contains in-frame clones alone and is incomplete. Of over 70,000 clones in the sample, less than 80% are singletons; the top ten hold about 2%. Sequenced input: PBMCs. These receptors were obtained from a man aged 30 to 45 in good health and CMV-seronegative.

Only a few counts were recorded for this clone. The chain recombines TRBV4-2 with TRBJ2-5; 12 positions agree with TRBD2. TRBJ2-7 explains the end of the DNA better; the J call may be wrong. The CDR3 contains 16 residues. Germline V lookup: CDR1 LGHNA, CDR2 YNFKEQ. The CDR3 region is CASSQPSTSGSYEQYF. The CDR3 DNA reads as TGTGCCAGCAGCCAGCCCTCGACTAGCGGGAGCTACGAGCAGTACTTC.

The CDR3 sequence: CASSNTYTDTQYF. CDR3 DNA sequence: TGTGCCAGTAGTAACACATACACAGATACGCAGTATTTT. The rearrangement uses TRBV19 and TRBJ2-3; no reliable D call. The length of the CDR3 is 13 residues. Germline CDR1 is LNHDA and CDR2 is SQIVND (reference sequence). The V end was cut by 4 bases, the J end by 2 bases, with 7 bases between.

The genes are TRBV27 and TRBJ2-1, with TRBD2 identical over 10 bases. Per germline, CDR1 MNHEY and CDR2 SMNVEV (reference sequence). Trimming took 6 bases from V and 4 from J; bases not matched to a gene: 6. This CDR3 comprises 15 residues. The CDR3 sequence is CASRTLAGAYNEQFF. The CDR3 nucleotides are TGTGCCAGCAGGACCCTAGCGGGGGCGTACAATGAGCAGTTCTTC.

V gene TRBV5-4 combines with J gene TRBJ2-1, with D possibly being TRBD2 (6 bases). Per germline, CDR1 SGHNT and CDR2 YYREEE (reference sequence). V lost 4 bases to trimming and J lost 10 bases, with 18 bases between them. The CDR3 consists of 14 residues. The CDR3 DNA sequence: TGTGCCAGCAGCCGGGGGACTGCCTCCTCAGAGCAGTTCTTC. This codes for CASSRGTASSEQFF.

The V and J genes are TRBV7-9 and TRBJ2-5, with a tentative D call TRBD1 (6 bases). V gave up 2 bases and J gave up 5 bases, with 15 bases separating them. The germline CDR1 and CDR2 sequences are SEHNR and FQNEAQ (reference sequence). The CDR3 has 15 residues. The CDR3 DNA reads TGTGCCAGCAGCTTACATTCTGGGGGCGGGGAGACCCAGTACTTC. Amino acid sequence: CASSLHSGGGETQYF.

The chain carries TRBV6-5 and TRBJ2-5; D perhaps matches TRBD1 (6 bases). The closer fit of TRBJ2-7 to the DNA end suggests the J call may be wrong. Germline V lookup: CDR1 MNHEY, CDR2 SVGAGI. This CDR3 spans 12 amino acids. CDR3 sequence: CASSQRGSEQYF. The DNA of the CDR3 is TGTGCCAGCAGCCAAAGGGGGAGCGAGCAGTACTTC.

In its sample, this clone was seen a few times. This sequence joins TRBV10-2 and TRBJ1-5; no reliable D call. Germline V gene lookup returns CDR1 WSHSY and CDR2 SAAADI. The CDR3 has 12 amino acids. The germline V and J ends were trimmed by 5 bases and 6 bases, with 8 bases remaining between them. CDR3 in DNA: TGCGCCAGCAGTCGGGGAGGTCAGCCCCAGCATTTT. Translating gives CASSRGGQPQHF.

The chain links TRBV10-2 to TRBJ2-7, with 10 bases fitting TRBD1. V shed 11 bases and J 3 bases; nucleotides not matched to a gene: 13. The CDR3 sequence is 15 residues long. The V gene's germline CDR1 is WSHSY and CDR2 SAAADI. The CDR3 DNA reads TGCGCCGGATCCATCGGGGACAGGGGAGACTACGAGCAGTACTTC. As protein: CAGSIGDRGDYEQYF.

The chain recombines TRBV7-2 with TRBJ2-1; D uncertain. Trimming cost V 0 bases and J 3 bases, with 12 bases left between them. The germline gives CDR1 SGHTA, CDR2 FQGNSA. CDR3 length equals 16 residues. CDR3 DNA sequence: TGTGCCAGCAGCTTAGCGGGCCCTTCCTTCTACAATGAGCAGTTCTTC. Its translation: CASSLAGPSFYNEQFF. The whole variable domain, filled in from reference TRBV7-2 and TRBJ2-1, reads GAGVSQSPSNKVTEKGKDVELRCDPISGHTALYWYRQSLGQGLEFLIYFQGNSAPDKSGLPSDRFSAERTGGSVSTLTIQRTQQEDSAVYLCASSLAGPSFYNEQFFGPGTRLTVL.

The rearrangement links TRBV10-3 to TRBJ1-1; D is unresolved. Germline CDR1 is ENHRY and CDR2 is SYGVKD. Trimming removed 4 bases at V and 11 bases at J, with 20 bases between. This CDR3 region has 14 residues. CDR3 sequence reads: CAISAGPFSNGAFF. CDR3 in DNA: TGTGCCATCAGTGCCGGCCCGTTTTCCAACGGGGCTTTCTTT.

V usage is TRBV4-3 and J usage is TRBJ1-4; D may be TRBD1 (5 bases). V lost 0 bases to trimming and J lost 4 bases, with 18 bases between them. The CDR3 totals 18 residues. Per the germline V gene, CDR1 is LGHNA and CDR2 is YSLEER. CDR3 in DNA: TGCGCCAGCAGCCAAGATGGGGCAGCCGCAAACTTTAATGAAAAACTGTTTTTT. It is translated as CASSQDGAAANFNEKLFF.

This clone was detected a few times. This chain connects TRBV7-3 to TRBJ2-7, with D possibly being TRBD1 (5 bases). V was shortened by 2 bases and J by 2 bases, with 10 bases between the two germline ends. CDR1 is SGHTA, CDR2 FQGTGA, per germline. The CDR3 loop spans 14 amino acids. The CDR3 spells CASSLFPGTYEQYF. CDR3 sequence (DNA): TGTGCCAGCAGCTTATTCCCAGGGACCTACGAGCAGTACTTC.

This chain uses TRBV4-1 with TRBJ2-5; 12 bases map to TRBD2. The CDR3 is 15 residues long. V was pared by 3 bases and J by 5 bases, with 4 bases of the junction left unmatched. Germline V gene data show CDR1 as MGHRA and CDR2 as YSYEKL. The CDR3 is CASSHPLAGGETQYF. CDR3 in DNA: TGCGCCAGCAGCCACCCTCTAGCGGGAGGGGAGACCCAGTACTTC.

This rearrangement joins TRBV7-2 to TRBJ2-7; 11 positions agree with TRBD2. The CDR3 loop spans 14 amino acids. Trimming took 5 bases from V and 3 from J; bases not matched to a gene: 3. Germline V gene lookup returns CDR1 SGHTA and CDR2 FQGNSA. The CDR3 DNA follows: TGTGCCAGCAGCCCCGGGACTAGCGGCTACGAGCAGTACTTC. Translating gives CASSPGTSGYEQYF.

This clone was found a few times. This chain links TRBV7-6 with TRBJ1-1; 8 bases line up with TRBD1. The CDR3 contains 14 residues. V gave up 1 base and J gave up 8 bases; unmatched junction bases: 6. The germline gives CDR1 SGHVS, CDR2 FNYEAQ. CDR3 region: CASSLGSAGGEAFF. The CDR3 nucleotides read TGTGCCAGCAGCTTAGGGTCGGCAGGGGGCGAAGCTTTCTTT.

V gene TRBV5-8 combines with J gene TRBJ2-7; TRBD2 matches at 10 bases. V lost 0 bases to trimming and J lost 1 base; unmatched junction nucleotides: 10. The CDR3 is made up of 18 amino acids. From germline, CDR1 is SGHTS and CDR2 YDEGEE. The CDR3, as DNA: TGTGCCAGCAGCTTGGCAAGAAGCGGGAGGGCCATATCCTACGAGCAGTACTTC. This codes for CASSLARSGRAISYEQYF.

This clone was seen only a few times. The chain joins TRBV19 to TRBJ2-1, with TRBD2 identical over 9 bases. The junction had 8 bases not matched to a gene; V was cut back by 4 bases and J by 7 bases. The germline gives CDR1 LNHDA, CDR2 SQIVND (reference sequence). The length of the CDR3 is 15 residues. CDR3 sequence reads: CASSTGLAQGNEQFF. In DNA, the CDR3 is TGTGCCAGTAGTACGGGACTAGCACAGGGGAATGAGCAGTTCTTC.

The V and J genes are TRBV9 and TRBJ1-4, with D maybe TRBD1 (6 bases). Trimming removed 3 bases at V and 11 bases at J, with 14 bases between. From germline, CDR1 is SGDLS and CDR2 YYNGEE. The length of the CDR3 is 13 residues. The CDR3: CASSEPGEGKLFF. CDR3 sequence (DNA): TGTGCCAGCAGCGAACCAGGGGAGGGGAAACTGTTTTTT.

This clone has a handful of counts. This chain uses TRBV19 with TRBJ1-2; tentative D call: TRBD1 (6 bases). The CDR3 extends over 13 amino acids. Germline loops: CDR1 LNHDA, CDR2 SQIVND (reference sequence). Trimming took off 6 bases at V and 7 bases at J, with 15 bases between the two ends. DNA of the CDR3: TGTGCCAGTAGCCTACAGGGATTAATTGGCTACACCTTC. Amino acids: CASSLQGLIGYTF.

The CDR3 coding sequence is TGTGCCTGGAGTGTACTCTACAATGAGCAGTTCTTC. This codes for CAWSVLYNEQFF. The genes are TRBV30 and TRBJ2-1; D unclear. Germline CDR1 and CDR2: GTSNPN and SVGIG (reference sequence). CDR3 length equals 12 residues. Trimming took off 0 bases at V and 3 bases at J, with 3 bases between the two ends.

This sequence joins TRBV11-2 and TRBJ2-7; 9 bases are shared with TRBD1. CDR3 length: 16 residues. J gave up 4 bases and V 7 bases, and 14 bases lay outside the gene matches. In germline, CDR1 is SGHAT, CDR2 FQNNGV. CDR3 coding DNA: TGTGCCAGCATCCCATTCACTCGGGACAGGGCTTACGAGCAGTACTTC. Translated, it gives CASIPFTRDRAYEQYF.

This clone was counted between two and nine times. The chain recombines TRBV5-4 with TRBJ2-3, with D tentatively TRBD1 (6 bases). The CDR3 runs to 16 residues. The ends were cut back, 0 bases at V and 1 base at J, with 12 bases in the middle. CDR1 is SGHNT and CDR2 is YYREEE in the germline V gene (reference sequence). This chain's CDR3 is CASSLDRVWGTDTQYF. In nucleotides, the CDR3 is TGTGCCAGCAGCTTGGACAGGGTATGGGGCACAGATACGCAGTATTTT.

The rearrangement uses TRBV2 and TRBJ1-2, with no clear D. The ends were cut back, 7 bases at V and 3 bases at J, with 15 bases in the middle. CDR3 length: 14 amino acids. Germline V gene lookup returns CDR1 SNHLY and CDR2 FYNNEI. The CDR3 here is CASKLTRDDYGYTF. The CDR3 nucleotides read TGTGCCAGCAAACTTACCCGGGATGACTATGGCTACACCTTC.

This chain connects TRBV5-1 to TRBJ2-2; 14 bases line up with TRBD2. V lost 2 bases to trimming and J lost 2 bases; unmatched junction nucleotides: 5. This CDR3 has 18 amino acids. Germline V gene lookup returns CDR1 SGHRS and CDR2 YFSETQ. The CDR3 DNA follows: TGCGCCAGCAGCTTTGGGACTAGCGGGAGAAGTAACACCGGGGAGCTGTTTTTT. Encoded protein: CASSFGTSGRSNTGELFF.

A word on this clone: Other DNA sequences of this sample code for an identical CDR3. The chain is built from TRBV7-8 and TRBJ1-5, with 10 bases fitting TRBD1. V shed 4 bases, J shed 6 bases, and the junction held 3 bases outside the gene matches. In germline, CDR1 is SGHVS, CDR2 FQNEAQ. The length of the CDR3 is 14 residues. CDR3 DNA: TGTGCCAGCAGCTCGGGACAGGGGACTCAGCCCCAGCATTTT. This codes for CASSSGQGTQPQHF.

The chain links TRBV12-5 to TRBJ2-2, with no clear D. The CDR3 spans 14 residues. The V gene's germline CDR1 is LGHNT and CDR2 FRNRAP. Between the trimmed V and J ends, which lost 2 bases and 4 bases, there was a span of 8 bases. CDR3 sequence (DNA): TGTGCTAGTGGTTTGACCTCGGGCACCGGGGAGCTGTTTTTT. The encoded protein is CASGLTSGTGELFF.

This clone was recorded once. V is TRBV7-2 and J is TRBJ1-5; perhaps TRBD1 as D (5 bases). With 8 bases removed from V and 3 bases from J, the gap between germline ends came to 17 bases. The germline gives CDR1 SGHTA, CDR2 FQGNSA. CDR3 length: 15 residues. The CDR3 here is CASGGVGGSNQPQHF. CDR3 sequence (DNA): TGTGCCAGCGGGGGGGTCGGGGGGTCCAATCAGCCCCAGCATTTT.

The rearrangement joins TRBV7-6 to TRBJ2-5; D is possibly TRBD2 (7 bases). Germline lookup yields CDR1 SGHVS and CDR2 FNYEAQ. V lost 5 bases to trimming and J lost 5 bases, with 21 bases between them. This CDR3 has 16 residues. The CDR3 sequence: CASSPSLGGRMETQYF. CDR3 in DNA: TGTGCCAGCAGCCCATCATTGGGGGGGCGAATGGAGACCCAGTACTTC.

The chain is built from TRBV27 and TRBJ2-1, with D hard to call. V was shortened by 4 bases and J by 7 bases, with 11 bases between the two germline ends. CDR1 is MNHEY and CDR2 is SMNVEV in the germline V gene (reference sequence). The CDR3 covers 13 residues. CDR3 sequence: CASSSGAWNEQFF. CDR3 bases: TGTGCCAGCAGTTCCGGAGCATGGAATGAGCAGTTCTTC.

The chain links TRBV27 to TRBJ1-5, with D unclear. Trimming stripped 6 bases from V and 6 bases from J, with 9 bases between. This CDR3 spans 12 amino acids. Looked up from germline, CDR1 is MNHEY and CDR2 is SMNVEV (reference sequence). This CDR3 reads CASRRVGQPQHF. DNA for the CDR3: TGTGCCAGCAGGAGGGTCGGTCAGCCCCAGCATTTT.

The chain employs TRBV28 and TRBJ2-7; weak D call: TRBD2 (6 bases). Germline-derived CDR1 and CDR2 are MDHEN and SYDVKM. CDR3 length equals 16 residues. Trimming shortened V by 3 bases and J by 3 bases, and 18 bases separated the two germline ends. The chain's CDR3 is CASSFVPPGARYEQYF. CDR3 nucleotide sequence: TGTGCCAGCAGTTTCGTTCCCCCGGGAGCCCGCTACGAGCAGTACTTC. Together with reference TRBV28 and TRBJ2-7, the CDR3 gives the full variable domain: DVKVTQSSRYLVKRTGEKVFLECVQDMDHENMFWYRQDPGLGLRLIYFSYDVKMKEKGDIPEGYSVSREKKERFSLILESASTNQTSMYLCASSFVPPGARYEQYFGPGTRLTVT.

The chain is built from TRBV6-5 and TRBJ1-4, with D tentatively TRBD1 (5 bases). This CDR3 has 15 amino acids. CDR1 and CDR2 from the germline V gene are MNHEY and SVGAGI. Trimming removed 2 bases at V and 8 bases at J, with 15 bases between. CDR3 sequence reads: CASSYGGEGIEKLFF. Here the CDR3 DNA reads TGTGCCAGCAGTTACGGGGGGGAGGGGATAGAAAAACTGTTTTTT.